Below are 25 T cell receptor beta chains sequenced from a single sample in a study of blood T cell repertoires in COVID-19. Clones were read by immunoSEQ multiplex PCR, and TCRdb kept only the in-frame ones, dropping some. The profile covers over 150,000 clones, with approximately 90% appearing a single time and approximately 2.1% taken by the ten largest. Sequenced: PBMCs or T cells enriched from blood (not recorded which). These receptors were collected from a woman in her 30s who had recovered from COVID-19.

The gene calls are TRBV6-5 and TRBJ1-2; D possibly corresponds to TRBD1 (6 bases). This CDR3 is 14 amino acids long. Deletions cut 7 bases from V and 6 bases from J, with 18 bases between. CDR1 MNHEY and CDR2 SVGAGI come from the germline V gene. The CDR3 loop is CASKPGHWVNGYTF. CDR3 nucleotides: TGTGCCAGCAAACCGGGACACTGGGTTAATGGCTACACCTTC.

The rearrangement joins TRBV5-1 to TRBJ2-7, with TRBD2 identical over 14 bases. In germline, CDR1 is SGHRS, CDR2 YFSETQ. J was trimmed by 3 bases and V by 3 bases; bases with no gene match: 5. This CDR3 has 16 residues. The CDR3 is CASSYWTSGGFYEQYF. In nucleotides, the CDR3 is TGCGCCAGCAGCTACTGGACTAGCGGGGGGTTCTACGAGCAGTACTTC.

V usage is TRBV14 and J usage is TRBJ2-3; TRBD2 matches 12 bases. V dropped 2 bases and J dropped 2; count of bases not matched to a gene: 8. CDR3 length equals 18 residues. The germline CDR1 and CDR2 sequences are SGHDN and FVKESK. Written as DNA, the CDR3 is TGTGCCAGCAGCCAAATGGAACTAGCGGGGGGAAACACAGATACGCAGTATTTT. It codes for CASSQMELAGGNTDTQYF.

This clone appeared a single time. The chain couples TRBV29-1 to TRBJ2-1, with 8 bases fitting TRBD2. The CDR3 runs 14 residues. Per the germline V gene, CDR1 is SQVTM and CDR2 is ANQGSEA. The V and J ends lost 7 bases and 0 bases, in that order; junction bases with no gene match: 5. CDR3 DNA: TGCAGCGGTGAGCGGGAGAGCTCCTACAATGAGCAGTTCTTC. Protein product: CSGERESSYNEQFF.

The chain uses TRBV27 and TRBJ1-2; the match to TRBD1 covers 9 bases. After removal of 4 bases from V and 10 bases from J, the junction contained 10 bases not matched to a gene. CDR3 size: 14 residues. From germline, CDR1 is MNHEY and CDR2 SMNVEV (reference sequence). The CDR3 DNA reads TGTGCCAGCAGTTCGGACAGGGGATCAGGGGACTACACCTTC. Protein product: CASSSDRGSGDYTF.

The V call is TRBV7-6, the J call TRBJ2-3, with a possible D match to TRBD2 (5 bases). V was pared by 2 bases and J by 2 bases, with 8 bases between. The CDR3 has 14 residues. Germline CDR1 SGHVS, CDR2 FNYEAQ. The CDR3 loop is CASSLIANTDTQYF. The CDR3 DNA is TGTGCCAGCAGCTTAATAGCGAACACAGATACGCAGTATTTT.

V gene TRBV4-2 combines with J gene TRBJ2-1, with 16 bases that match TRBD2. The junction had 8 bases not matched to a gene; V was cut back by 3 bases and J by 6 bases. From germline, CDR1 is LGHNA and CDR2 YNFKEQ. This CDR3 spans 18 amino acids. The CDR3 reads CASSHWGLAGGIFNEQFF. The CDR3 nucleotides are TGTGCCAGCAGCCATTGGGGACTAGCGGGGGGGATCTTCAATGAGCAGTTCTTC.

V gene TRBV6-5 combines with J gene TRBJ2-7; 9 nucleotides line up with TRBD1. Germline-derived CDR1 and CDR2 are MNHEY and SVGAGI. V shed 4 bases, J shed 3 bases, and the junction held 7 bases outside the gene matches. This CDR3 contains 15 residues. The DNA for the CDR3 is TGTGCCAGCAGTTTTTCCCGGGACAGGGTCTACGAGCAGTACTTC. Protein: CASSFSRDRVYEQYF.

This chain connects TRBV5-1 to TRBJ2-2, with 7 bases identical to TRBD1. Germline lookup yields CDR1 SGHRS and CDR2 YFSETQ. J was trimmed by 4 bases and V by 3 bases; bases with no gene match: 12. The CDR3 is 17 residues long. CDR3 DNA: TGCGCCAGCAGCTGGGCCCCGACAGGGCTCGGCACCGGGGAGCTGTTTTTT. It specifies CASSWAPTGLGTGELFF.

V gene TRBV4-3 combines with J gene TRBJ2-3, with 7 nucleotides matching TRBD1. CDR1 and CDR2 (germline): LGHNA, YSLEER. Trimming at V came to 2 bases and at J to 2 bases, leaving 7 bases not matched to a gene. The CDR3 extends over 16 amino acids. The CDR3 nucleotides read TGCGCCAGCAGCCAACGGGGACAGTCAATCACAGATACGCAGTATTTT. Protein product: CASSQRGQSITDTQYF.

Points on this clone: At the DNA level, this CDR3 is encoded by other sequences in the same sample as well. This chain uses TRBV7-2 with TRBJ1-6, with D uncertain. This CDR3 has 12 amino acids. Germline lookup yields CDR1 SGHTA and CDR2 FQGNSA. V lost 5 bases and J 6 bases, leaving 5 bases between the germline ends. CDR3 in DNA: TGTGCCAGCAGCCCCGGTAATTCACCCCTCCACTTT. Its translation: CASSPGNSPLHF. The full variable domain, with the rest looked up from reference TRBV7-2 and TRBJ1-6, is GAGVSQSPSNKVTEKGKDVELRCDPISGHTALYWYRQSLGQGLEFLIYFQGNSAPDKSGLPSDRFSAERTGGSVSTLTIQRTQQEDSAVYLCASSPGNSPLHFGNGTRLTVT.

The rearrangement uses TRBV9 and TRBJ1-2; D uncertain. Germline CDR1 is SGDLS and CDR2 is YYNGEE. Trimming pared 0 bases from V and 3 bases from J, leaving 6 bases between. The CDR3 covers 13 residues. CDR3 loop: CASSVGVDYGYTF. The DNA for the CDR3 is TGTGCCAGCAGCGTAGGCGTAGACTATGGCTACACCTTC.

V usage is TRBV9 and J usage is TRBJ1-1; a weak D match, TRBD1 (5 bases). The CDR3 covers 14 residues. Trimming removed 0 bases at V and 1 base at J, with 7 bases between. Germline V gives CDR1 SGDLS, CDR2 YYNGEE. CDR3 amino acids: CASSVAGGNTEAFF. CDR3 in DNA: TGTGCCAGCAGCGTAGCGGGGGGGAACACTGAAGCTTTCTTT.

V is TRBV28 and J is TRBJ1-5; 8 nucleotides line up with TRBD1. This CDR3 comprises 16 residues. V lost 4 bases to trimming and J lost 0 bases; unmatched junction nucleotides: 5. Germline values: CDR1 MDHEN, CDR2 SYDVKM. The CDR3 here is CASSSPGTGSNQPQHF. Here the CDR3 DNA reads TGTGCCAGCAGTTCCCCCGGGACAGGTAGCAATCAGCCCCAGCATTTT.

The V gene is TRBV3-1 (or the pseudogene TRBV3-2), the J gene TRBJ1-4, with a tentative D call TRBD1 (6 bases). This CDR3 region has 16 residues. The germline gives CDR1 LGHDT, CDR2 YNNKEL (reference sequence). Trimming shortened V by 3 bases and J by 12 bases, and 23 bases separated the two germline ends. For the CDR3, the DNA is TGTGCCAGCAGCCACTCCCCTACAGGGTCCGAGGCAGAACTGTTTTTT. Translation: CASSHSPTGSEAELFF.

The J gene is TRBJ1-2, the V gene TRBV28; tentative D call: TRBD1 (6 bases). The CDR3 is made up of 15 amino acids. V lost 7 bases, J lost 0 bases, and 15 bases lay in between. Germline CDR1 reads MDHEN; CDR2 reads SYDVKM. CDR3 residues: CASTPSDRPNYGYTF. In nucleotides, the CDR3 is TGTGCCAGCACCCCTTCCGACAGGCCTAACTATGGCTACACCTTC.

J is TRBJ2-7 and V is TRBV9; 15 bases fit TRBD2. CDR1 SGDLS and CDR2 YYNGEE come from the germline V gene. The CDR3 extends over 17 amino acids. J was trimmed by 0 bases and V by 3 bases; bases with no gene match: 4. In DNA, the CDR3 is TGTGCCAGCAGCGCCGGACTAGCGGGGGGGACCTCCTACGAGCAGTACTTC. As protein: CASSAGLAGGTSYEQYF. Full variable domain (remainder filled in from reference TRBV9 and TRBJ2-7): DSGVTQTPKHLITATGQRVTLRCSPRSGDLSVYWYQQSLDQGLQFLIQYYNGEERAKGNILERFSAQQFPDLHSELNLSSLELGDSALYFCASSAGLAGGTSYEQYFGPGTRLTVT.

The chain joins TRBV27 to TRBJ2-7; D uncertain. Trimming stripped 5 bases from V and 4 bases from J, with 18 bases between. The CDR3 contains 15 residues. Germline V gives CDR1 MNHEY, CDR2 SMNVEV (reference sequence). The CDR3 here is CASSEPRLLKYEQYF. Written as DNA, the CDR3 is TGTGCCAGCAGTGAACCCCGGTTGTTGAAGTACGAGCAGTACTTC.

The chain couples TRBV6-5 to TRBJ2-7; 12 nucleotides agree with TRBD2. V was pared by 0 bases and J by 2 bases, with 2 bases of the junction left unmatched. The CDR3 sequence is 16 residues long. Germline loops: CDR1 MNHEY, CDR2 SVGAGI. The chain's CDR3 is CASSYSTSGRPYEQYF. The CDR3 nucleotides read TGTGCCAGCAGTTACTCCACTAGCGGGAGGCCCTACGAGCAGTACTTC.

This clone has a handful of counts. The chain couples TRBV4-2 to TRBJ2-7; 7 bases are a match to TRBD1. In germline, CDR1 is LGHNA, CDR2 YNFKEQ. The J segment lost 0 bases and the V segment lost 5 bases, leaving 10 bases of the junction unmatched. This CDR3 has 16 amino acids. In DNA, the CDR3 is TGTGCCAGCAGCTCCTTCCGGGACAGCTCCTCCTACGAGCAGTACTTC. Its protein is CASSSFRDSSSYEQYF.

V usage is TRBV4-1 and J usage is TRBJ2-7; 9 bases match TRBD1. Germline values: CDR1 MGHRA, CDR2 YSYEKL. The CDR3 sequence is 15 residues long. With V trimmed by 4 bases and J by 3 bases, 7 bases remained unmatched. The CDR3 is CASSLSGQGYYEQYF. The CDR3 DNA follows: TGCGCCAGCAGCCTCTCGGGACAGGGATACTACGAGCAGTACTTC.

The V gene is TRBV7-2, the J gene TRBJ1-1; 9 positions agree with TRBD1. Germline values: CDR1 SGHTA, CDR2 FQGNSA. V lost 3 bases to trimming and J lost 7 bases; unmatched junction nucleotides: 9. This CDR3 region has 15 residues. CDR3 sequence (DNA): TGTGCCAGCAGCTTTAGGGGGGACAGGGTGAGTGAAGCTTTCTTT. Its translation: CASSFRGDRVSEAFF.

The V and J genes are TRBV5-1 and TRBJ1-2; TRBD1 agrees at 7 bases. The CDR3 contains 15 residues. The J segment lost 6 bases and the V segment lost 0 bases, leaving 8 bases of the junction unmatched. Looked up from germline, CDR1 is SGHRS and CDR2 is YFSETQ. The CDR3 bases are TGCGCCAGCAGCTTGGCGACAGGGAGGTCCGATGGCTACACCTTC. Amino acid sequence: CASSLATGRSDGYTF.

The chain links TRBV7-2 to TRBJ1-3; D might be TRBD1 (5 bases). The CDR3 sequence is 17 residues long. Germline V lookup: CDR1 SGHTA, CDR2 FQGNSA. Trimming left V 5 bases short and J 0 bases short, with 17 bases between. DNA of the CDR3: TGTGCCAGCAGCCCTGGGGCGGGACGGCCCTCTGGAAACACCATATATTTT. It is translated as CASSPGAGRPSGNTIYF.

This rearrangement joins TRBV4-1 to TRBJ1-5, with D perhaps TRBD1 (6 bases). Between the trimmed V and J ends, which lost 4 bases and 0 bases, there was a span of 10 bases. The CDR3 is 15 residues long. CDR1 and CDR2 from the germline V gene are MGHRA and YSYEKL. CDR3 in amino acids: CASSPTGPSNQPQHF. The DNA for the CDR3 is TGCGCCAGCAGCCCTACAGGGCCTAGCAATCAGCCCCAGCATTTT.